Listed below are T cell receptor beta chains from one sample, sequenced in a study of blood T cell repertoires in COVID-19. TCRdb keeps only in-frame clones here, not all; method: immunoSEQ multiplex PCR. This sample has 40,000 to 55,000 clones; roughly 89% occur once, and the top ten carry over 25%. The specimen sequenced was peripheral blood. The receptors derive from a human donor in a cohort sampled during active COVID-19. The CDR3 runs from the conserved cysteine through the conserved F or W. Fields, in order: V gene, D gene, J gene, clone size, CDR3 protein, CDR3 DNA. A D gene is named only where the DNA matches it firmly. Some rows mark clone size as missing; the rest say once, few, many or name a class of expanded clone.

TRBV3-1/TRBV3-2	TRBD2	TRBJ2-1	.	CASSQETSRYNEQFF	TGTGCCAGCAGCCAAGAGACTAGCAGGTACAATGAGCAGTTCTTC
TRBV7-3	TRBD2	TRBJ2-5	few	CASSFGGGETQYF	TGTGCCAGCAGCTTTGGCGGGGGAGAGACCCAGTACTTC
TRBV30	.	TRBJ1-5	few	CAWSTRGNQPQHF	TGTGCCTGGAGTACCCGGGGGAATCAGCCCCAGCATTTT
TRBV6-5	TRBD2	TRBJ2-1	.	CASSPDRAGGSEQFF	TGTGCCAGCAGCCCCGACAGGGCGGGAGGGAGCGAGCAGTTCTTC
TRBV5-1	TRBD1	TRBJ2-7	.	CASSLGGTGGYEQYF	TGCGCCAGCAGCTTGGGAGGGACAGGGGGTTACGAGCAGTACTTC
TRBV9	.	TRBJ1-1	.	CASSASGPRGTEAFF	TGTGCCAGCAGCGCGTCCGGACCTAGGGGTACTGAAGCTTTCTTT
TRBV30	.	TRBJ1-1	.	CAWNYRNGAEAFF	TGTGCCTGGAACTATCGGAACGGCGCTGAAGCTTTCTTT
TRBV3-1/TRBV3-2	.	TRBJ2-3	.	CASSPLLTTDTQYF	TGTGCCAGCAGCCCGTTGCTAACCACAGATACGCAGTATTTT
TRBV6-2/TRBV6-3	TRBD2	TRBJ2-1	few	CASSYPTSGHYNEQFF	TGTGCCAGCAGTTACCCCACTAGCGGACACTACAATGAGCAGTTCTTC
TRBV25-1	.	TRBJ1-5	.	CASRETGTLHQPQHF	TGTGCCAGCAGGGAGACCGGGACACTCCATCAGCCCCAGCATTTT
TRBV9	.	TRBJ1-5	.	CASSAGHQDQPQHF	TGTGCCAGCAGCGCCGGACATCAAGATCAGCCCCAGCATTTT
TRBV7-3	TRBD1	TRBJ1-2	.	CASSLTPDREAGYTF	TGTGCCAGCAGCTTAACCCCGGACAGGGAAGCTGGCTACACCTTC
TRBV5-1	TRBD1	TRBJ1-1	medium-sized	CASSLKGQSNSAVTEAFF	TGCGCCAGCAGCTTGAAGGGACAGTCTAATTCGGCTGTAACTGAAGCTTTCTTT
TRBV30	TRBD1	TRBJ2-7	once	CAWSPAGTGVRNEQYF	TGTGCCTGGAGCCCAGCCGGGACAGGGGTTCGAAACGAGCAGTACTTC
TRBV9	TRBD2	TRBJ2-2	.	CASSVTTGTSGSNGELFF	TGTGCCAGCAGCGTAACAACCGGGACTAGCGGGAGTAACGGGGAGCTGTTTTTT
TRBV27	.	TRBJ2-3	once	CASSLGNLAMGTDTQYF	TGTGCCAGCAGTTTAGGAAACCTAGCAATGGGCACAGATACGCAGTATTTT
TRBV28	.	TRBJ1-5	.	CASSPTSPSRGGQPQHF	TGTGCCAGCAGCCCTACCTCTCCCTCGCGGGGCGGCCAGCCCCAGCATTTT
TRBV4-1	.	TRBJ2-1	.	CASSQDAPMAVAEQFF	TGCGCCAGCAGCCAAGATGCCCCAATGGCAGTTGCTGAGCAGTTCTTC
TRBV14	.	TRBJ2-1	.	CASSQGLGGQRKEQFF	TGTGCCAGCAGCCAGGGACTCGGGGGGCAGAGAAAAGAGCAGTTCTTC
TRBV13	TRBD1	TRBJ1-2	.	CASNRGSNYGYTF	TGTGCCAGTAACAGGGGTTCAAACTATGGCTACACCTTC
TRBV18	.	TRBJ2-2	.	CASSPGGAGELFF	TGTGCCAGCTCACCTGGCGGGGCCGGGGAGCTGTTTTTT
TRBV11-2	TRBD2	TRBJ2-1	.	CASSFTGRDNEQFF	TGTGCCAGCAGCTTCACCGGGAGGGATAATGAGCAGTTCTTC
TRBV3-1/TRBV3-2	TRBD1	TRBJ1-4	.	CASSLDRVVEKLFF	TGTGCCAGCAGCCTCGACAGGGTAGTTGAAAAACTGTTTTTT
TRBV7-6	.	TRBJ2-5	many	CASSSPRDFPYQETQYF	TGTGCCAGCAGCTCACCCCGGGACTTTCCGTACCAAGAGACCCAGTACTTC
TRBV7-9	TRBD2	TRBJ2-2	.	CASRTYGTRDTGELFF	TGTGCCAGCCGGACTTACGGGACTAGAGACACCGGGGAGCTGTTTTTT
TRBV9	.	TRBJ1-1	.	CASSPSLSSEAFF	TGTGCCAGCAGCCCCTCTCTATCATCGGAGGCTTTCTTT
TRBV7-2	.	TRBJ1-6	.	CASSLDKGSSPLHF	TGTGCCAGCAGCTTGGACAAGGGCTCCTCACCCCTCCACTTT
TRBV5-6	.	TRBJ2-7	.	CASSLEGHLSSYEQYF	TGTGCCAGCAGCTTGGAGGGACACCTCAGCTCCTACGAGCAGTACTTC
TRBV21-1	.	TRBJ1-5	.	CASSKDAREAGNQPQHF	TGTGCCAGCAGCAAAGATGCCAGGGAGGCGGGCAATCAGCCCCAGCATTTT
TRBV25-1	.	TRBJ2-2	.	CASSEFGLYTGELFF	TGTGCCAGCAGTGAATTTGGACTCTACACCGGGGAGCTGTTTTTT
TRBV7-3	.	TRBJ2-3	.	CASMPGGTDTQYF	TGTGCCAGCATGCCGGGGGGCACAGATACGCAGTATTTT
TRBV11-3	.	TRBJ2-2	.	CASSQQQGSPNTGELFF	TGTGCCAGCAGCCAACAACAGGGAAGCCCGAACACCGGGGAGCTGTTTTTT
TRBV19	TRBD1	TRBJ2-5	.	CASSSELQGAGETQYF	TGTGCCAGTAGTTCCGAACTCCAGGGGGCTGGGGAGACCCAGTACTTC
TRBV7-8	TRBD2	TRBJ2-3	.	CASRTSGGTTDTQYF	TGTGCCAGCAGGACATCCGGGGGGACGACAGATACGCAGTATTTT
TRBV6-5	.	TRBJ2-3	.	CASTEGGGYTDTQYF	TGTGCCAGCACCGAAGGGGGGGGGTACACAGATACGCAGTATTTT
TRBV5-1	TRBD1	TRBJ1-1	.	CASSPGQGVNTEAFF	TGCGCCAGCAGCCCGGGACAGGGGGTGAACACTGAAGCTTTCTTT
TRBV28	TRBD1	TRBJ2-6	.	CASLQGTGANVLTF	TGTGCCAGCCTACAGGGGACCGGGGCCAACGTCCTGACTTTC
TRBV18	TRBD1	TRBJ1-5	.	CASSPRQGPNQPQHF	TGTGCCAGCTCCCCCCGACAGGGGCCAAATCAGCCCCAGCATTTT
TRBV3-1/TRBV3-2	TRBD1	TRBJ2-2	.	CASSQDGQGAFPGELFF	TGTGCCAGCAGCCAAGACGGGCAGGGGGCGTTCCCCGGGGAGCTGTTTTTT
TRBV19	.	TRBJ1-5	.	CASSTIRGGSRQPQHF	TGTGCCAGTAGTACCATTCGGGGGGGGTCGAGGCAGCCCCAGCATTTT
TRBV3-1/TRBV3-2	TRBD1	TRBJ1-4	.	CASSQAAGQGVEKLFF	TGTGCCAGCAGCCAAGCAGCGGGACAGGGCGTTGAAAAACTGTTTTTT
TRBV11-3	TRBD1	TRBJ2-1	.	CASSDRQGSYNEQFF	TGTGCCAGCAGCGACCGACAGGGCAGCTACAATGAGCAGTTCTTC
TRBV6-5	.	TRBJ2-2	.	CASSSVSTGELFF	TGTGCCAGTTCTAGCGTAAGCACCGGGGAGCTGTTTTTT